This TCR beta chain is from a study of CD8 T cells in Susac syndrome. Random hexamers were used to reverse transcribe the RNA input (roughly 0.5 to 1 ug). The TCR beta CDR3 was amplified by immunoSEQ multiplex PCR across 54 Vbeta, 13 Jbeta. TCRdb reprocessed the immunoSEQ multiplex PCR reads with MiXCR, giving one entry per CDR3 protein. The sample consists of over 100,000 distinct CDR3 sequences, just under 95% of them appearing once. The TCR was taken from a human donor in good health. The specimen sequenced was CD8+ T cells from PBMCs.

The CDR3 loop reads CASSLDVGRADTQYF. The CDR3 DNA reads TGTGCCAGCAGCCTCGACGTGGGGAGGGCAGATACGCAGTATTTT. This sequence joins TRBV7-2 and TRBJ2-3; 7 bases agree with TRBD2. V lost 5 bases and J lost 4; bases outside the gene matches: 9. CDR1 SGHTA and CDR2 FQGNSA come from the germline V gene. The CDR3 has 15 residues.